This passage covers 5 T cell receptor beta chains from one sample sequenced in a study of cytomegalovirus exposure and HLA in healthy donors. 13 Jbeta primers and 60 Vbeta primers were used for the PCR. The method was immunoSEQ multiplex PCR; TCRdb's version includes in-frame clones alone and lacks a portion of them. This sample has about 110,000 clones; 65% to 75% occur once, and the top ten carry more than 3.5%. The sequenced sample consisted of PBMCs. These receptors were obtained from a woman aged 40 to 49 in good health and CMV-seropositive.

The rearrangement joins TRBV7-9 to TRBJ1-6; TRBD1 might be the D (5 bases). Germline V lookup: CDR1 SEHNR, CDR2 FQNEAQ (reference sequence). V gave up 4 bases and J gave up 10 bases, with 17 bases separating them. The length of the CDR3 is 15 residues. The CDR3 protein is CASSWVAGNGSPLHF. CDR3 DNA: TGTGCCAGCAGCTGGGTGGCAGGGAATGGCTCACCCCTCCACTTT.

The rearrangement uses TRBV6-5 and TRBJ1-2, with 7 positions matching TRBD1. Germline lookup yields CDR1 MNHEY and CDR2 SVGAGI. Losses at the gene ends were 6 bases for V and 4 bases for J; bases not matched to a gene: 8. The CDR3 contains 14 residues. This chain's CDR3 is CASSRDSKPYGYTF. In nucleotides, the CDR3 is TGTGCCAGCAGCCGGGACAGCAAACCCTATGGCTACACCTTC.

The gene calls are TRBV5-4 and TRBJ2-1, with 8 positions matching TRBD2. This CDR3 region has 15 residues. The V gene end was trimmed by 0 bases and the J gene end by 7 bases; junction bases not matched to a gene: 6. The germline V gene encodes CDR1 SGHNT and CDR2 YYREEE (reference sequence). CDR3 region: CASSLDGRAGNEQFF. For the CDR3, the DNA is TGTGCCAGCAGCTTGGACGGGAGGGCCGGTAATGAGCAGTTCTTC.

The chain couples TRBV5-1 to TRBJ1-4; D unclear. Germline values: CDR1 SGHRS, CDR2 YFSETQ. V lost 0 bases, J lost 4 bases, and 7 bases lay in between. The CDR3 consists of 14 residues. CDR3 amino acids: CASSLGSDNEKLFF. The CDR3 DNA is TGCGCCAGCAGCTTGGGTTCAGATAATGAAAAACTGTTTTTT.

The rearrangement links TRBV28 to TRBJ2-1; 7 positions match TRBD2. Germline loops: CDR1 MDHEN, CDR2 SYDVKM. V gave up 5 bases and J gave up 10 bases; unmatched junction bases: 17. CDR3 size: 16 residues. The CDR3 nucleotides are TGTGCCAGCAGTAAGCTGGGGACTATCGGGTCTAGCGAGCAGTTCTTC. Translating it yields CASSKLGTIGSSEQFF. Full variable domain (outside the CDR3, taken from reference TRBV28 and TRBJ2-1): DVKVTQSSRYLVKRTGEKVFLECVQDMDHENMFWYRQDPGLGLRLIYFSYDVKMKEKGDIPEGYSVSREKKERFSLILESASTNQTSMYLCASSKLGTIGSSEQFFGPGTRLTVL.